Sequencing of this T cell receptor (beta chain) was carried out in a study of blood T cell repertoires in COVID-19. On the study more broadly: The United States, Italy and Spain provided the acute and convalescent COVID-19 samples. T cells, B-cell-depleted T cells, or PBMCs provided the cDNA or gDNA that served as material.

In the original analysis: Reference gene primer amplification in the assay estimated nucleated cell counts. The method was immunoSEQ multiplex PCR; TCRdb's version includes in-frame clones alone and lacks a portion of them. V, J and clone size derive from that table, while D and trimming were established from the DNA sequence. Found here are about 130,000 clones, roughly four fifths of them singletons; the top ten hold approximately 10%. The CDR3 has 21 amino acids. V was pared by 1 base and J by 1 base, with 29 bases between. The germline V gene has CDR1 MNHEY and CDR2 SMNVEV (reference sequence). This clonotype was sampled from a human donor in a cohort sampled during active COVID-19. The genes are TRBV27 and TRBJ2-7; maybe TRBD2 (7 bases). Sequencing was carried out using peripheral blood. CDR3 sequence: CASSLLPAPWGGAKGSYEQYF. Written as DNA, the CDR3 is TGTGCCAGCAGTTTATTGCCAGCCCCCTGGGGGGGGGCAAAAGGTTCCTACGAGCAGTACTTC.